This is a list of T cell receptor beta chains from one sample in a study of blood T cells in healthy people across ages. In TCRdb, the 5' RACE reads were re-called with MiXCR into one record per CDR3 protein. The sample records approximately 800,000 distinct CDR3 sequences, roughly 64% being singletons. The specimen was blood. The origin of the receptors is a man aged 30 to 39 in good health. Each CDR3 is given with its conserved first and last residue. Fields, in order: clone size, J gene, D gene, CDR3 length, V gene, CDR3 DNA, CDR3 protein. D genes are given only for firm matches. Clone size appears in some rows only: once, few, many, or a class for an expanded clone.

NA | TRBJ2-1 | NA | 15 | TRBV7-9 | TGTGCCAGCAGCCCAGGGGCGGGGATCCTCAATGAGCAGTTCTTC | CASSPGAGILNEQFF
NA | TRBJ1-6 | TRBD1 | 14 | TRBV7-9 | TGTGTCAGCAGCCCCGACAGGGGGCTTTCACCCCTCCACTTT | CVSSPDRGLSPLHF
few | TRBJ2-5 | NA | 13 | TRBV5-1 | TGCGCCAGCAGTGCACAAACAGAAGAGACCCAGTACTTC | CASSAQTEETQYF
many | TRBJ2-4 | NA | 20 | TRBV20-1 | TGCAGTGCTAGAGATCTAGTTAGGTCCGACAGCCTACTAGCCAAAAACATTCAGTACTTC | CSARDLVRSDSLLAKNIQYF
many | TRBJ2-3 | NA | 12 | TRBV7-2 | TGTGCCAGCCGCCCCCAGACCGATACGCAGTATTTT | CASRPQTDTQYF
NA | TRBJ2-7 | TRBD1 | 15 | TRBV5-1 | TGCGCCAGCAGCTTAGGACAGGTGGTCTCCTACGAGCAGTACTTC | CASSLGQVVSYEQYF
NA | TRBJ2-3 | TRBD2 | 16 | TRBV28 | TGTGCCAGCAGTTCCGCAATACGACTAGCGACAGATACGCAGTATTTT | CASSSAIRLATDTQYF
NA | TRBJ2-5 | TRBD2 | 17 | TRBV7-2 | TGTGCCAGCAGCTTAGACGCTAGCGGGACGGTTAACAATGAGCAGTACTTC | CASSLDASGTVNNEQYF
NA | TRBJ2-1 | TRBD2 | 17 | TRBV6-7 | TGTGCCAGCAGTTACGGATCTAGCGGGGACTCCTACAATGAGCAGTTCTTC | CASSYGSSGDSYNEQFF
NA | TRBJ1-2 | NA | 13 | TRBV12-3/TRBV12-4 | TGTGCCAGCAGTTTTAGCCAGGGATATGGCTACACCTTC | CASSFSQGYGYTF
NA | TRBJ2-7 | NA | 13 | TRBV12-5 | TGTGCTAGTGGTTTGGGCCAGACCTACGAGCAGTACTTC | CASGLGQTYEQYF
NA | TRBJ1-4 | NA | 13 | TRBV4-3 | TGCGCCAGCAGCCAAGTCACAGGGGAAAAACTGTTTTTT | CASSQVTGEKLFF
NA | TRBJ2-1 | NA | 14 | TRBV2 | TGTGCCAGCAGTGTGTCATATTCCTACAATGAGCAGTTCTTC | CASSVSYSYNEQFF
few | TRBJ2-3 | TRBD2 | 14 | TRBV29-1 | TGCAGCGTGGGCTCCGCGGGGGGGAAAAATACGCAGTATTTT | CSVGSAGGKNTQYF
NA | TRBJ2-3 | NA | 13 | TRBV28 | TGTGCCTCAACCCCGGGGGCCACAGATACGCAGTATTTT | CASTPGATDTQYF
NA | TRBJ1-6 | NA | 14 | TRBV28 | TGTGCCAGCGTCCGGGGGGGATCAAATTCACCCCTCCACTTT | CASVRGGSNSPLHF
few | TRBJ2-7 | NA | 14 | TRBV11-1 | TGTGCCAGCAGCTATAGGGGGGGACTCTACGAGCAGTACTTC | CASSYRGGLYEQYF
few | TRBJ1-5 | NA | 12 | TRBV20-1 | TGCAGTGCTAGAGTAGGGGATCAGCCCCAGCATTTT | CSARVGDQPQHF
NA | TRBJ1-5 | NA | 16 | TRBV3-1 | TGTGCCAGCAGCCAAGGTGGGGCACTTAGCAATCAGCCCCAGCATTTT | CASSQGGALSNQPQHF
NA | TRBJ1-1 | NA | 12 | TRBV29-1 | TGCAGCGTTGTCCACATGAACACTGAAGCTTTCTTT | CSVVHMNTEAFF
NA | TRBJ2-5 | TRBD2 | 17 | TRBV11-2 | TGTGCCAGCAGCTTAGTGCCTAGCGGGGGAAACCAAGAGACCCAGTACTTC | CASSLVPSGGNQETQYF
NA | TRBJ1-4 | NA | 15 | TRBV7-2 | TGTGCCAGCAGCTTAGCGCGGGGAGTTAATGAAAAACTGTTTTTT | CASSLARGVNEKLFF
NA | TRBJ2-1 | NA | 15 | TRBV6-2/TRBV6-3 | TGTGCCAGCAGTTATCCCCCCGGGACCTACAATGAGCAGTTCTTC | CASSYPPGTYNEQFF
NA | TRBJ2-1 | TRBD2 | 14 | TRBV29-1 | TGCAGCTCACGACCCCGGGGGGGGCGGAGTGAGCAGTTCTTC | CSSRPRGGRSEQFF
NA | TRBJ2-7 | NA | 13 | TRBV6-2/TRBV6-3 | TGTGCCAGCACCCGGGAGAGGGCCTACGAGCAGTACTTC | CASTRERAYEQYF
NA | TRBJ2-5 | TRBD2 | 16 | TRBV20-1 | TGCAGTGCCACCTCGCCCGGAGCGGGGTACCAAGAGACCCAGTACTTC | CSATSPGAGYQETQYF
NA | TRBJ2-1 | NA | 15 | TRBV6-2/TRBV6-3 | TGTGCCAGCAGTTTGTCCCACAGAGTATACAATGAGCAGTTCTTC | CASSLSHRVYNEQFF
NA | TRBJ2-3 | TRBD2 | 14 | TRBV20-1 | TGCAGTGCTAGAGTAAGACTAGCAGCGGATACGCAGTATTTT | CSARVRLAADTQYF
NA | TRBJ2-7 | TRBD1 | 14 | TRBV29-1 | TGCAGCGTTGAAGGACAGGGGATGGACCACGAGCAGTACTTC | CSVEGQGMDHEQYF
NA | TRBJ2-7 | NA | 17 | TRBV7-9 | TGTGCCAGCAGCACCACAGAGACCAAACCCCCTCTAGTTGAGCAGTACTTC | CASSTTETKPPLVEQYF
NA | TRBJ2-7 | NA | 13 | TRBV5-1 | TGCGCCAGCAGCTCCTCCGGCGGCTCGGCAAGGTACTTC | CASSSSGGSARYF
NA | TRBJ2-1 | NA | 15 | TRBV3-1 | TGTGCCAGCAAGGACGACCTGGGGGGACGGAATGAGCAGTTCTTC | CASKDDLGGRNEQFF
once | TRBJ2-1 | TRBD2 | 14 | TRBV29-1 | TGCAGCGCCCACGATAGCGGGGCGGGCAATGAGCAGTTCTTC | CSAHDSGAGNEQFF
NA | TRBJ2-7 | NA | 13 | TRBV28 | TGTGCCAGCGGAAAGACTAGCTCCTACGAGCAGTACTTC | CASGKTSSYEQYF
few | TRBJ2-7 | NA | 16 | TRBV10-3 | TGTGCCATCAGTGGCGGGTCCGGGACACCATACTACGAGCAGTACTTC | CAISGGSGTPYYEQYF
NA | TRBJ1-6 | NA | 16 | TRBV27 | TGTGCCAGCAGTTCAGGACAGCCCTCCCCGGGATCACCCCTCCACTTT | CASSSGQPSPGSPLHF
few | TRBJ2-5 | TRBD2 | 14 | TRBV6-6 | TGTGCCAGCAGCACTGGGGAGGGACGGGAGACCCAGTACTTC | CASSTGEGRETQYF
NA | TRBJ2-5 | NA | 16 | TRBV15 | TGTGCCACCAGCAGAGGTCAGAGGGACTCCTTGGAGACCCAGTACTTC | CATSRGQRDSLETQYF
once | TRBJ1-2 | NA | 14 | TRBV20-1 | TGCAGTGCTGGAGGGGCCGGGACAACTCATGGCTACACCTTC | CSAGGAGTTHGYTF
NA | TRBJ2-5 | TRBD2 | 15 | TRBV7-2 | TGTGCCAGCAGCTTCAGCGGGGCCAACCAAGAGACCCAGTACTTC | CASSFSGANQETQYF
NA | TRBJ2-1 | TRBD2 | 15 | TRBV6-2/TRBV6-3 | TGTGCCAGCAGTTATAAAGCGGGAGGGCCCCATGAGCAGTTCTTC | CASSYKAGGPHEQFF
few | TRBJ1-1 | NA | 15 | TRBV9 | TGTGCCAGCAGCCCCCTCCGGGGGCGAAACACTGAAGCTTTCTTT | CASSPLRGRNTEAFF
few | TRBJ2-7 | NA | 16 | TRBV3-1 | TGTGCCAGCAGCCAAGATGGGGGACCTGCTACCTACGAGCAGTACTTC | CASSQDGGPATYEQYF
NA | TRBJ2-1 | TRBD2 | 17 | TRBV7-6 | TGTGCCAGCAGCTTAGGCGGGAGGGCCTTCCTTGAACATGAGCAGTTCTTC | CASSLGGRAFLEHEQFF
NA | TRBJ2-1 | NA | 17 | TRBV4-3 | TGCGCCAGCAGCCAAGATAAACAGGACGGTCCCTACAATGAGCAGTTCTTC | CASSQDKQDGPYNEQFF
NA | TRBJ1-1 | NA | 13 | TRBV28 | TGTGCCAGCAGTTTGCCTGTTTTGGCTGAAGCTTTCTTT | CASSLPVLAEAFF
NA | TRBJ2-7 | NA | 15 | TRBV5-5 | TGTGCCAGCAGCTTGGCCCTGGGGGCGATTTACGAGCAGTACTTC | CASSLALGAIYEQYF
NA | TRBJ1-6 | NA | 15 | TRBV20-1 | TGCAGTGCTAGAGATACGGGGGTTAGTAATTCACCCCTCCACTTT | CSARDTGVSNSPLHF
NA | TRBJ2-1 | TRBD1 | 14 | TRBV4-2 | TGTGCCAGCAGCCCCCAGGGGGAGTCGAATGAGCAGTTCTTC | CASSPQGESNEQFF